A single sample is the source of the 11 T cell receptor beta chains below, sequenced in a study of T-cell memory formation after mild COVID-19 (dated by TCRdb to the early 2020s). Receptor amplification or capture employed 5' RACE. Sequencing took place on an Illumina NovaSeq 6000. TCRdb passed the public sequencing reads through fastp at Q25 and MiXCR, retaining productive beta sequences. Rows with a matching CDR3 protein are joined into one entry that keeps the most common DNA and genes. The sample table lists more than 450,000 distinct CDR3 sequences, over 15% of them with a count of one. Of the sample, 12% falls within the top ten clones. Source material: PBMCs or a T cell subset sorted from them (not recorded which). The receptors originated from an adult woman who had mild COVID-19 (a few samples of this study predate the infection). The sample titles of this study are shuffled in the database, so cell type and time point are left out; the donor was told from shared clones.

This chain uses TRBV10-2 with TRBJ1-6; D gene uncertain. Germline CDR1 is WSHSY and CDR2 is SAAADI. V lost 0 bases to trimming and J lost 9 bases, with 6 bases between them. The CDR3 totals 13 residues. This CDR3 is CASSESWGSPLHF. The CDR3 DNA follows: TGCGCCAGCAGTGAGTCGTGGGGTTCACCCCTCCACTTT.

The V call is TRBV18, the J call TRBJ1-5; D unclear. Per germline, CDR1 KGHSH and CDR2 LQKENI. The germline V and J ends were trimmed by 3 bases and 1 base, with 13 bases remaining between them. CDR3 length: 16 amino acids. Here the CDR3 reads CASSPVDRFSNQPQHF. The CDR3 coding sequence is TGTGCCAGCTCACCTGTGGACCGGTTCAGCAATCAGCCCCAGCATTTT.

V usage is TRBV7-9 and J usage is TRBJ2-4, with 9 nucleotides matching TRBD1. Trimming removed 3 bases from V and 6 bases from J; junction bases left unmatched: 21. The CDR3 has 20 amino acids. Germline loops: CDR1 SEHNR, CDR2 FQNEAQ (reference sequence). CDR3 loop: CASSFSSGPGQGTTLNIQYF. In nucleotides, the CDR3 is TGTGCCAGCAGCTTTAGTTCGGGCCCGGGACAGGGAACCACTTTAAACATTCAGTACTTC.

V and J are TRBV20-1 and TRBJ1-2; D unresolved. Per the germline V gene, CDR1 is DFQATT and CDR2 is SNEGSKA (reference sequence). Between the trimmed V and J ends, which lost 3 bases and 2 bases, there was a span of 4 bases. This CDR3 comprises 11 residues. The CDR3 DNA sequence: TGCAGTGCTAGTAGCAACTATGGCTACACCTTC. Encoded protein: CSASSNYGYTF.

The gene calls are TRBV24-1 and TRBJ2-1; 8 bases agree with TRBD1. V was clipped by 8 bases and J by 9 bases; unmatched bases: 2. The CDR3 is 11 residues long. Germline assignment: CDR1 KGHDR and CDR2 SFDVKD. The CDR3 loop reads CATIDRGEQFF. As DNA, the CDR3 is TGTGCCACCATCGACAGGGGTGAGCAGTTCTTC.

The table lists this clonotype with a few counts. The rearrangement links TRBV20-1 to TRBJ1-1, with TRBD1 as a possible D gene (5 bases). The CDR3 loop spans 14 amino acids. In germline, CDR1 is DFQATT, CDR2 SNEGSKA (reference sequence). Deletions cut 5 bases from V and 2 bases from J, with 15 bases between. The CDR3 DNA sequence: TGCAGTGCTCGCCTTGGACACGCTAACACTGAAGCTTTCTTT. It specifies CSARLGHANTEAFF.

This chain uses TRBV4-1 with TRBJ2-2, with D possibly being TRBD1 (6 bases). CDR1 is MGHRA and CDR2 is YSYEKL in the germline V gene. The CDR3 extends over 15 amino acids. With 4 bases removed from V and 3 bases from J, the gap between germline ends came to 12 bases. CDR3 in amino acids: CASSLTDSDTGELFF. Written as DNA, the CDR3 is TGCGCCAGCAGCCTAACGGACAGCGACACCGGGGAGCTGTTTTTT.

In the case of this clonotype: A much more abundant neighbour one base away suggests this may be a read error. The V gene is TRBV7-3, the J gene TRBJ2-7, with 8 bases that match TRBD1. This CDR3 contains 13 residues. In germline, CDR1 is SGHTA, CDR2 FQGTGA. The V gene end was trimmed by 3 bases and the J gene end by 11 bases; junction bases not matched to a gene: 9. The DNA for the CDR3 is TGTGCCAGCAGCTTGACAGGGGCTCGTGAGAAGTACTTC. Its translation: CASSLTGAREKYF.

Only a few counts were recorded for this clonotype. The chain joins TRBV11-3 to TRBJ2-7; TRBD2 agrees at 9 bases. Trimming removed 5 bases from V and 5 bases from J; junction bases left unmatched: 10. CDR3 size: 15 residues. CDR1 is SGHNT, CDR2 YENEEA, per germline. The CDR3 bases are TGTGCCAGCAGCCCACCCGGACTAGCGAGAAACGAGCAGTACTTC. This gives the protein CASSPPGLARNEQYF.

This clonotype showed up just a few times. The chain uses TRBV24-1 and TRBJ2-1; 12 bases align to TRBD2. Germline CDR1 and CDR2: KGHDR and SFDVKD. The CDR3 has 17 residues. V trimming: 5 bases; J trimming: 0 bases; junction bases outside the gene matches: 4. CDR3 bases: TGTGCCACCAGTGGGACTAGCGGGGAACCCTCCTACAATGAGCAGTTCTTC. It is translated as CATSGTSGEPSYNEQFF.

This clonotype was seen a handful of times. The chain recombines TRBV18 with TRBJ2-3, with D perhaps matching TRBD1 (6 bases). Germline V lookup: CDR1 KGHSH, CDR2 LQKENI. V lost 3 bases, J lost 6 bases, and 16 bases lay in between. This CDR3 is 15 amino acids long. The CDR3 reads CASSPSIRGMDTQYF. As DNA, the CDR3 is TGTGCCAGCTCACCGTCCATCAGGGGCATGGATACGCAGTATTTT.